The clone carrying this T cell receptor beta chain was detected a few times. As yet, its antigen is unknown. This entry comes from a study of blood T cells in healthy people across ages. Findings of the study overall: Strong correlation existed between TCR beta diversity and naive T cell percentage. Diversity estimates from one million T cells were considered underestimates. In older individuals, TCR beta diversity per million T cells was lower, falling roughly linearly with age.

Germline values: CDR1 SGHVS, CDR2 FQNEAQ. The CDR3 sequence is 14 residues long. V was trimmed by 2 bases and J by 15 bases, leaving 20 bases between them. A J-beta primer mix and a sample-barcoded 5' primer were used in a second PCR of roughly 6 to 11 cycles. MiXCR, applied by TCRdb to the 5' RACE reads, yields one record per CDR3 protein. The sample holds around 1,500,000 distinct CDR3 sequences; around 39% are singletons and the top ten take approximately 7.9%. This sequence was found in a woman in her late teens or twenties in good health. The chain links TRBV7-8 to TRBJ2-1; the D gene is possibly TRBD1 (5 bases). Sequencing input: blood. CDR3 region: CASSLIPRVSDGFF. Here the CDR3 DNA reads TGTGCCAGCAGCTTAATTCCCAGGGTTTCGGATGGGTTCTTC.